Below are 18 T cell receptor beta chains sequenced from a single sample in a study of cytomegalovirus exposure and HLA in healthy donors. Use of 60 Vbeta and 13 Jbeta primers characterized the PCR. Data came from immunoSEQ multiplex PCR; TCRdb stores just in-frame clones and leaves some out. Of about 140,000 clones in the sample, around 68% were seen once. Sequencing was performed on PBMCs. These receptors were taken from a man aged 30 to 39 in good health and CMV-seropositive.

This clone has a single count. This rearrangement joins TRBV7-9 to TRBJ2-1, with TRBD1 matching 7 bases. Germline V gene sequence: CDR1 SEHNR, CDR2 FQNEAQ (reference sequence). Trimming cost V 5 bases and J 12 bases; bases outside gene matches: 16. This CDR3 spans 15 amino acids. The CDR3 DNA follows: TGTGCCAGCAGCCCGAGGACAGGCAGCGCGGCCGGGCAGTTCTTC. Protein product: CASSPRTGSAAGQFF. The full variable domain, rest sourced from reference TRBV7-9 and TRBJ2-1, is DTGVSQNPRHKITKRGQNVTFRCDPISEHNRLYWYRQTLGQGPEFLTYFQNEAQLEKSRLLSDRFSAERPKGSFSTLEIQRTEQGDSAMYLCASSPRTGSAAGQFFGPGTRLTVL.

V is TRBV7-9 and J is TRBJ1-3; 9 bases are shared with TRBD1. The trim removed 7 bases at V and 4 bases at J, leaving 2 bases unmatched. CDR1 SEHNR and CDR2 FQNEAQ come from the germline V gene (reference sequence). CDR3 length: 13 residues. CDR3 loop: CASTGTGGNTIYF. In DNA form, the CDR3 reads TGTGCCAGCACCGGGACAGGGGGAAACACCATATATTTT.

As DNA, the CDR3 is TGTGCCAGCCGAAGAGAAACTAATGAAAAACTGTTTTTT. Translation gives CASRRETNEKLFF. This chain uses TRBV7-7 with TRBJ1-4, with D uncertain. The V end lost 8 bases, the J end lost 1 base, and 8 bases lay between the germline ends. The CDR3 length is 13 residues. Germline lookup yields CDR1 SSHAT and CDR2 FNYEAQ (reference sequence).

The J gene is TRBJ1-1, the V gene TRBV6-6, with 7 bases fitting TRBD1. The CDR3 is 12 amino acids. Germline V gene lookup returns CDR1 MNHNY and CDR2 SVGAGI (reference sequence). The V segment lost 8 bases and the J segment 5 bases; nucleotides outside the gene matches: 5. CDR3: CASLGQATEAFF. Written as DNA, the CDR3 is TGTGCCAGCCTTGGACAGGCAACTGAAGCTTTCTTT.

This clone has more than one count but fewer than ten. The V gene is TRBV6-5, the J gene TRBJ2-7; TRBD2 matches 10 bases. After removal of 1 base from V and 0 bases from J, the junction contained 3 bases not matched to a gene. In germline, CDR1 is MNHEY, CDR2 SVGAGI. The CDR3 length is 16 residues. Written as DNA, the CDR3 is TGTGCCAGCAGTTACTGGGCTAGCGGGAGCTCCTACGAGCAGTACTTC. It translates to CASSYWASGSSYEQYF.

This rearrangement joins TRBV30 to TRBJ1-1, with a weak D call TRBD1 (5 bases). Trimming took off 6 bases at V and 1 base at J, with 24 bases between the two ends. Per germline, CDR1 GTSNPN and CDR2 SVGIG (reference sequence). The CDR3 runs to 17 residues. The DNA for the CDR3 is TGTGCCTGCTTGATAAGGGGCATTTTGTCCCCGAACACTGAAGCTTTCTTT. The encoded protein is CACLIRGILSPNTEAFF.

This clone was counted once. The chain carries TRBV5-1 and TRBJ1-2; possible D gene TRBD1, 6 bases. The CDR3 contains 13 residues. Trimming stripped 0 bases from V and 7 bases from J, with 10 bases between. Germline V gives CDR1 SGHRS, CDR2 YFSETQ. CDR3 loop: CASSLDRAVGYTF. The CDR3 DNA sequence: TGCGCCAGCAGCTTGGACAGGGCCGTTGGCTACACCTTC.

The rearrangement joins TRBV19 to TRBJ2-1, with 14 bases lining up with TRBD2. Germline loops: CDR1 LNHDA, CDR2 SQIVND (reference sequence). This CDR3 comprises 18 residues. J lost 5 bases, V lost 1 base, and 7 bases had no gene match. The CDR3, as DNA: TGTGCCAGTAGTATAGGGTCGGGACTAGCGGGAGCCCACAATGAGCAGTTCTTC. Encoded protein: CASSIGSGLAGAHNEQFF.

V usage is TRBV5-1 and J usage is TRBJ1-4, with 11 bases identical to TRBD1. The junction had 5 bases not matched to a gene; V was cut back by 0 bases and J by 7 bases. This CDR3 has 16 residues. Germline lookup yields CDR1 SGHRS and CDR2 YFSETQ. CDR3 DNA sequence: TGCGCCAGCAGCTTGGGGACAGGGGGCACTCTTGAAAAACTGTTTTTT. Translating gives CASSLGTGGTLEKLFF.

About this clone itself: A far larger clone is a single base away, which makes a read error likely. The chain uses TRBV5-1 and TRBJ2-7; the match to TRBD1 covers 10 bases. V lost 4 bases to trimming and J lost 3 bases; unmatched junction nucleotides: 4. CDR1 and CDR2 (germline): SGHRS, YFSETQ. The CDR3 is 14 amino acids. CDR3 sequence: CASSPWTGGYEQYF. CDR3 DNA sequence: TGCGCCAGCAGCCCGTGGACAGGGGGCTACGAGCAGTACTTC.

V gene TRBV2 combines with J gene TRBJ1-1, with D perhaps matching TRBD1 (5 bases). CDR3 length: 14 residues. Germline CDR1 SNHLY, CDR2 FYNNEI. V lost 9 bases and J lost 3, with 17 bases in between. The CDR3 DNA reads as TGTGCCAGTATAACGGGGGGAGGATACACTGAAGCTTTCTTT. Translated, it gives CASITGGGYTEAFF.

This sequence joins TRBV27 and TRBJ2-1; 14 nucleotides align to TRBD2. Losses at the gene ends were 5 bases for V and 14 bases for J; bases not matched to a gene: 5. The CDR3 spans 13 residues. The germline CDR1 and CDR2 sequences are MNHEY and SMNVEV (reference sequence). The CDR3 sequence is CASSPTSGRAEFF. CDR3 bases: TGTGCCAGCAGTCCGACTAGCGGGAGGGCGGAGTTCTTC.

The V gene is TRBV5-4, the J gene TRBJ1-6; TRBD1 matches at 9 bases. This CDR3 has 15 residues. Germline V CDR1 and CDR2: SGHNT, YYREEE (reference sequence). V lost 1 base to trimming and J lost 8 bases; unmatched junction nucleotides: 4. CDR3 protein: CASSLSGQGYSPLHF. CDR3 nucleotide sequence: TGTGCCAGCAGCTTGTCGGGACAGGGCTATTCACCCCTCCACTTT.

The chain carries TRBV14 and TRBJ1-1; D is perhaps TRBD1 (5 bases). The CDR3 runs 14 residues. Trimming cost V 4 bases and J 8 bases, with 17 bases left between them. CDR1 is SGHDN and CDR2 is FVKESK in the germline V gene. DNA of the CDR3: TGTGCCAGCAGCCCATCTGGGACTTTATCAGAAGCTTTCTTT. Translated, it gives CASSPSGTLSEAFF.

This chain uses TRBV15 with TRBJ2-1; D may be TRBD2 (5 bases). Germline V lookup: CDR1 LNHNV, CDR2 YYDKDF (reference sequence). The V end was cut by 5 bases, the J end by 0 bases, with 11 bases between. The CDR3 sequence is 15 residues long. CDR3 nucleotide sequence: TGTGCCACCAGCGGTCGCGGGTCCTCCTACAATGAGCAGTTCTTC. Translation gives CATSGRGSSYNEQFF.

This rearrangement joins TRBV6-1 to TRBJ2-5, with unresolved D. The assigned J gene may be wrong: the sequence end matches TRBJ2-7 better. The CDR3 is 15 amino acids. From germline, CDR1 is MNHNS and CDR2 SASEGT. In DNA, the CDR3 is TGTGCCAGCAGTGAAGTGTCAGGCAGCTCCTACGAGCAGTACTTC. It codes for CASSEVSGSSYEQYF.

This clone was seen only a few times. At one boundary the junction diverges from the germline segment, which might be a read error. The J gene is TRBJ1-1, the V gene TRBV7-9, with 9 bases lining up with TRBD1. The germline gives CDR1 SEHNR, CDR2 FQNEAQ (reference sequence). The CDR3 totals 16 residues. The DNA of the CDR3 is TGTTCCAGCAGCCAGAGTGACAGGGGGAAGTACACTGAAGCTTTCTTT. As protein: CSSSQSDRGKYTEAFF.

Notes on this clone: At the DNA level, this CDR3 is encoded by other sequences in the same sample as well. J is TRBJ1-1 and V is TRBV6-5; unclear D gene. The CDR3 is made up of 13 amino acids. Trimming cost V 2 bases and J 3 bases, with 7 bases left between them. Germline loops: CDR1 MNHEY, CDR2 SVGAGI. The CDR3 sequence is CASSYREDTEAFF. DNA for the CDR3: TGTGCCAGCAGTTACAGAGAGGACACTGAAGCTTTCTTT.